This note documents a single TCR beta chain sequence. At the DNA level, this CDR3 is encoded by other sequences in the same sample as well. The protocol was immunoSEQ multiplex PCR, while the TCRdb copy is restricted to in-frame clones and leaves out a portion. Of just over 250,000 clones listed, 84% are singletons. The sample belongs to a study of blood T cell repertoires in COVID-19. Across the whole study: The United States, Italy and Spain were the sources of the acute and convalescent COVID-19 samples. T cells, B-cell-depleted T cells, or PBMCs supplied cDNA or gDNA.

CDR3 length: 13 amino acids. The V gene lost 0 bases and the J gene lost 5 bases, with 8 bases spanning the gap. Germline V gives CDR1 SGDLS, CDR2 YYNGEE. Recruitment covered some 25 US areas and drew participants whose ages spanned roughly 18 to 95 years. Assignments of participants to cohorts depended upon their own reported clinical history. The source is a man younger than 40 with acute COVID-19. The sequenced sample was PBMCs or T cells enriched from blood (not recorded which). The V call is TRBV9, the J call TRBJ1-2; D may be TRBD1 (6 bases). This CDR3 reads CASSVEQGYGYTF. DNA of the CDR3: TGTGCCAGCAGCGTAGAGCAGGGGTATGGCTACACCTTC.